These 25 T cell receptor beta chains were sequenced from one sample in a study of a mutant IDH1 vaccine in newly diagnosed glioma. Clones were sequenced by immunoSEQ multiplex PCR, and TCRdb holds only the in-frame ones, with some missing. The sample carries approximately 31,000 clones, approximately 83% recorded once. Antigens of these TCRs are unknown. The sample's time point: week 47, end of study. Mutant IDH1 20-mer peptide, at 300 ug, made up each vaccine dose, with topical imiquimod. The sample was PBMCs, taken from a glioma patient whose treatment included an IDH1 peptide vaccine. Source of these receptors: a man between 25 and 39 years old with glioma.

This clone has more than one count but fewer than ten. The chain combines TRBV5-1 with TRBJ2-7, with TRBD2 as a possible D gene (5 bases). The V end was cut by 2 bases, the J end by 3 bases, with 12 bases between. CDR3 length: 14 amino acids. Germline V gene sequence: CDR1 SGHRS, CDR2 YFSETQ. The CDR3 bases are TGCGCCAGCAGCTTTACGGGATGGGACTACGAGCAGTACTTC. Amino acid sequence: CASSFTGWDYEQYF.

The chain joins TRBV4-1 to TRBJ2-1; no definite D call. V lost 1 base and J lost 0, with 10 bases in between. Germline loops: CDR1 MGHRA, CDR2 YSYEKL. This CDR3 comprises 16 residues. CDR3 region: CASSQGHSSSYNEQFF. CDR3 in DNA: TGCGCCAGCAGCCAAGGACATTCGAGCTCCTACAATGAGCAGTTCTTC.

This sequence joins TRBV2 and TRBJ2-3; D gene uncertain. The germline V gene has CDR1 SNHLY and CDR2 FYNNEI. With 3 bases removed from V and 0 bases from J, the gap between germline ends came to 7 bases. The CDR3 covers 14 residues. The CDR3 nucleotides are TGTGCCAGCAGTGATGAGACGAGCACAGATACGCAGTATTTT. Translated, it gives CASSDETSTDTQYF.

The chain couples TRBV10-3 to TRBJ2-7, with 11 bases lining up with TRBD1. The trim removed 2 bases at V and 0 bases at J, leaving 3 bases unmatched. The CDR3 sequence is 16 residues long. Germline V gene data show CDR1 as ENHRY and CDR2 as SYGVKD. CDR3 amino acids: CAISEGTGGSSYEQYF. CDR3 nucleotide sequence: TGTGCCATCAGTGAGGGGACAGGGGGTAGCTCCTACGAGCAGTACTTC.

The chain links TRBV30 to TRBJ2-5; the D is unclear. V dropped 0 bases and J dropped 9 bases, with 14 bases sitting between them. CDR1 is GTSNPN, CDR2 SVGIG, per germline (reference sequence). CDR3 size: 13 residues. The CDR3 region is CAWSVTASSAQYF. Here the CDR3 DNA reads TGTGCCTGGAGTGTAACAGCCTCCTCGGCCCAGTACTTC.

The gene calls are TRBV30 and TRBJ1-3; 9 nucleotides agree with TRBD1. Germline loops: CDR1 GTSNPN, CDR2 SVGIG (reference sequence). Unmatched junction bases numbered 19, after V lost 4 bases and J lost 0 bases. CDR3 length equals 20 residues. The CDR3 DNA follows: TGTGCCTGGAAACCGTGGACAGGGGACTTCTCCTTCGCCTCTGGAAACACCATATATTTT. It specifies CAWKPWTGDFSFASGNTIYF.

This clone was seen more than once but under ten times. This CDR3 is CAWSVLQGAEKLFF. Written as DNA, the CDR3 is TGTGCCTGGAGTGTACTACAGGGGGCCGAAAAACTGTTTTTT. The chain is built from TRBV30 and TRBJ1-4; 9 bases map to TRBD1. Per germline, CDR1 GTSNPN and CDR2 SVGIG (reference sequence). V was clipped by 0 bases and J by 8 bases; unmatched bases: 4. The CDR3 has 14 amino acids.

J is TRBJ1-1 and V is TRBV7-9; D remains ambiguous. V dropped 4 bases and J dropped 1 base, with 13 bases sitting between them. From germline, CDR1 is SEHNR and CDR2 FQNEAQ (reference sequence). The CDR3 sequence is 15 residues long. CDR3 coding DNA: TGTGCCAGCAGCTCTTTCTCGTGGGGGAACACTGAAGCTTTCTTT. Translating it yields CASSSFSWGNTEAFF.

This clone showed up just a few times. V gene TRBV19 combines with J gene TRBJ1-1, with D possibly being TRBD1 (5 bases). V was pared by 3 bases and J by 1 base, with 9 bases between. CDR1 and CDR2 (germline): LNHDA, SQIVND (reference sequence). The CDR3 loop spans 14 amino acids. CDR3 sequence: CASSILGANTEAFF. The CDR3, as DNA: TGTGCCAGTAGTATCTTAGGGGCGAACACTGAAGCTTTCTTT.

CDR3 coding DNA: TGTGCCATCAGTGACCCGGGACTAGCGGTTCGGGGTAGCGAGCAGTACTTC. Protein: CAISDPGLAVRGSEQYF. The rearrangement joins TRBV10-3 to TRBJ2-7; 11 positions match TRBD2. This CDR3 has 17 amino acids. Germline CDR1 is ENHRY and CDR2 is SYGVKD. After removal of 3 bases from V and 6 bases from J, the junction contained 13 bases not matched to a gene.

The V gene is TRBV5-1, the J gene TRBJ2-1; 8 bases are a match to TRBD2. CDR1 and CDR2 from the germline V gene are SGHRS and YFSETQ. V trimming: 4 bases; J trimming: 9 bases; junction bases outside the gene matches: 9. The CDR3 totals 14 residues. The CDR3 region has the DNA TGCGCCAGCAGCCCCGGCGGGGGGCGCCGTGAGCAGTTCTTC. Amino acid sequence: CASSPGGGRREQFF.

The rearrangement uses TRBV5-5 and TRBJ2-7, with D perhaps matching TRBD1 (5 bases). Trimming removed 4 bases from V and 3 bases from J, with 17 bases in between. Germline CDR1 reads SGHKS; CDR2 reads YYEKEE (reference sequence). The CDR3 runs 15 residues. CDR3 region: CASSPRAGLGYEQYF. In DNA, the CDR3 is TGTGCCAGCAGCCCCCGGGCAGGGCTTGGCTACGAGCAGTACTTC.

The CDR3 spells CASSLDITETQYF. DNA of the CDR3: TGTGCCAGCAGCTTGGACATAACAGAGACCCAGTACTTC. The genes are TRBV5-6 and TRBJ2-5; D gene unclear. Trimming took off 0 bases at V and 4 bases at J, with 7 bases between the two ends. This CDR3 comprises 13 residues. Germline CDR1 is SGHDT and CDR2 is YYEEEE.

The V call is TRBV18, the J call TRBJ1-4, with D possibly TRBD1 on 5 matching bases. CDR1 is KGHSH, CDR2 LQKENI, per germline. V was trimmed by 2 bases and J by 4 bases, leaving 8 bases between them. This CDR3 has 14 amino acids. The CDR3 sequence is CASSPGGLNEKLFF. CDR3 nucleotide sequence: TGTGCCAGCTCACCAGGGGGACTTAATGAAAAACTGTTTTTT.

Remarks on this clone: Mismatch with germline at one junction end may stem from a read error. The genes are TRBV6-1 and TRBJ1-5; 9 bases map to TRBD1. This CDR3 has 14 residues. Germline V gene lookup returns CDR1 MNHNS and CDR2 SASEGT. The DNA for the CDR3 is TGTGCCAGCAGAGAAGGACAGGGGAGGAAGCCCCAGCATTTT. This translates into CASREGQGRKPQHF.

The gene calls are TRBV7-8 and TRBJ1-5; D is possibly TRBD1 (5 bases). V lost 6 bases and J 0 bases, leaving 15 bases between the germline ends. Germline V gene sequence: CDR1 SGHVS, CDR2 FQNEAQ. CDR3 size: 16 residues. CDR3 protein: CASSSRDPLSNQPQHF. CDR3 sequence (DNA): TGTGCCAGCAGTTCACGGGACCCCCTTAGCAATCAGCCCCAGCATTTT.

J is TRBJ2-7 and V is TRBV5-6, with D possibly being TRBD2 (7 bases). The CDR3 extends over 16 amino acids. Looked up from germline, CDR1 is SGHDT and CDR2 is YYEEEE. V was cut by 0 bases and J by 3 bases, with 16 bases left in between. In DNA form, the CDR3 reads TGTGCCAGCAGCTTGGCCTTGGAAGGGGGGGACTACGAGCAGTACTTC. This sequence encodes CASSLALEGGDYEQYF. The full variable domain, completed using reference TRBV5-6 and TRBJ2-7, is DAGVTQSPTHLIKTRGQQVTLRCSPKSGHDTVSWYQQALGQGPQFIFQYYEEEERQRGNFPDRFSGHQFPNYSSELNVNALLLGDSALYLCASSLALEGGDYEQYFGPGTRLTVT.

The gene calls are TRBV4-1 and TRBJ1-2, with TRBD1 matching over 8 bases. The CDR3 has 15 residues. The germline gives CDR1 MGHRA, CDR2 YSYEKL. V shed 3 bases and J 2 bases; nucleotides not matched to a gene: 5. DNA of the CDR3: TGCGCCAGCAGCCATTTGACAGGGGCAAACTATGGCTACACCTTC. This sequence encodes CASSHLTGANYGYTF.

This clone was seen only a few times. The genes are TRBV9 and TRBJ2-2; no clear D gene. The V gene lost 0 bases and the J gene lost 5 bases, with 11 bases spanning the gap. This CDR3 is built from 15 residues. CDR1 and CDR2 from the germline V gene are SGDLS and YYNGEE. The CDR3 sequence is CASSVDVGQTGELFF. The CDR3 DNA reads TGTGCCAGCAGCGTAGACGTTGGGCAGACCGGGGAGCTGTTTTTT.

This clone has only a few counts. This chain uses TRBV5-1 with TRBJ1-1; D remains ambiguous. There are 13 residues in the CDR3. Deletions cut 0 bases from V and 7 bases from J, with 10 bases between. The germline V gene encodes CDR1 SGHRS and CDR2 YFSETQ. The DNA of the CDR3 is TGCGCCAGCAGCTTGGCGGGAGGCCGTGAAGCTTTCTTT. Its protein is CASSLAGGREAFF.

This clone has only one observation. V and J are TRBV10-3 and TRBJ2-1; D perhaps matches TRBD1 (6 bases). With 10 bases removed from V and 2 bases from J, the gap between germline ends came to 18 bases. The CDR3 covers 15 residues. CDR1 and CDR2 (germline): ENHRY, SYGVKD. DNA of the CDR3: TGTGCCACCTCCACGACAGGCGCCCCCTACAATGAGCAGTTCTTC. It encodes CATSTTGAPYNEQFF.

The rearrangement joins TRBV7-2 to TRBJ2-5, with D uncertain. Germline assignment: CDR1 SGHTA and CDR2 FQGNSA. The V end lost 5 bases, the J end lost 2 bases, and 15 bases lay between the germline ends. CDR3 length equals 15 residues. CDR3 in amino acids: CASSPPGVGQETQYF. CDR3 sequence (DNA): TGTGCCAGCAGCCCACCGGGTGTGGGACAAGAGACCCAGTACTTC.

The chain recombines TRBV5-6 with TRBJ2-2; 8 nucleotides line up with TRBD1. CDR1 and CDR2 from the germline V gene are SGHDT and YYEEEE. Trimming removed 6 bases from V and 7 bases from J; junction bases left unmatched: 17. CDR3 size: 17 residues. CDR3 bases: TGTGCCAGCACCTCGCGGTGGCAGGGGGCAGGGAACGGGGAGCTGTTTTTT. Translated, it gives CASTSRWQGAGNGELFF.

This chain connects TRBV6-5 to TRBJ1-6, with 7 bases fitting TRBD1. Per germline, CDR1 MNHEY and CDR2 SVGAGI. Unmatched junction bases numbered 11, after V lost 6 bases and J lost 9 bases. This CDR3 has 15 residues. Here the CDR3 reads CASSPSGNRGSPLHF. CDR3 nucleotides: TGTGCCAGCAGCCCCTCTGGGAACAGGGGTTCACCCCTCCACTTT.

This clone was seen a few times. J is TRBJ2-7 and V is TRBV2, with 11 nucleotides matching TRBD1. The CDR3 has 15 residues. Germline values: CDR1 SNHLY, CDR2 FYNNEI. V was clipped by 7 bases and J by 0 bases; unmatched bases: 5. CDR3 residues: CASTLDRGRSYEQYF. The CDR3 DNA is TGTGCCAGCACCTTGGACAGGGGGCGCTCCTACGAGCAGTACTTC.